A selection of T cell receptor beta chains follows, all from one sample in a study of post-analysis software for immune sequencing data. TCRdb re-analysed the PCR reads in MiXCR, keeping a single row per CDR3 protein. This table has approximately 150,000 distinct CDR3 sequences, approximately 28% appearing once. The sequenced sample was blood. The origin of the receptors is a girl aged 10-17 years with multiple sclerosis. Each CDR3 is given with its conserved first and last residue. Each record gives: J gene, V gene, D gene, clone size, CDR3 protein, CDR3 DNA. D genes are given only for firm matches. Only part of the rows carry a size: once, few, many, or a class if the clone is expanded.

J gene: TRBJ1-4
V gene: TRBV2
D gene: -
clone size: -
CDR3 protein: CASSVDSFNEKLFF
CDR3 DNA: TGTGCCAGCAGTGTGGATTCGTTTAATGAAAAACTGTTTTTT

J gene: TRBJ1-4
V gene: TRBV4-1
D gene: -
clone size: -
CDR3 protein: CACSQEGLNEKLFF
CDR3 DNA: TGCGCCTGCAGCCAAGAAGGTCTTAATGAAAAACTGTTTTTT

J gene: TRBJ1-1
V gene: TRBV6-6
D gene: -
clone size: -
CDR3 protein: CASSYSTADTEAFF
CDR3 DNA: TGTGCCAGCAGTTACTCGACGGCGGACACTGAAGCTTTCTTT

J gene: TRBJ2-3
V gene: TRBV2
D gene: TRBD2
clone size: few
CDR3 protein: CASNAGGADTRYF
CDR3 DNA: TGTGCCAGCAACGCGGGAGGGGCAGATACGCGGTATTTT

J gene: TRBJ1-5
V gene: TRBV20-1
D gene: TRBD1
clone size: few
CDR3 protein: CSAKGQGYEPQHF
CDR3 DNA: TGCAGTGCTAAGGGACAGGGATATGAGCCCCAGCATTTT

J gene: TRBJ2-7
V gene: TRBV5-6
D gene: TRBD1
clone size: once
CDR3 protein: CASSAGTAFYEQYF
CDR3 DNA: TGTGCCAGCAGCGCCGGGACAGCTTTCTACGAGCAGTACTTC

J gene: TRBJ1-5
V gene: TRBV12-3/TRBV12-4
D gene: TRBD1
clone size: few
CDR3 protein: CASSSGKDRGYQPQHF
CDR3 DNA: TGTGCCAGCAGTTCGGGGAAAGACAGGGGGTATCAGCCCCAGCATTTT

J gene: TRBJ2-7
V gene: TRBV10-1
D gene: TRBD2
clone size: many
CDR3 protein: CASSKAGTIYEQYF
CDR3 DNA: TGCGCCAGCAGTAAAGCCGGGACTATCTACGAGCAGTACTTC

J gene: TRBJ2-7
V gene: TRBV12-3/TRBV12-4
D gene: -
clone size: -
CDR3 protein: CASSLGGRYEQYF
CDR3 DNA: TGTGCCAGCAGCCTCGGAGGTCGTTACGAGCAGTACTTC

J gene: TRBJ2-7
V gene: TRBV12-3/TRBV12-4
D gene: -
clone size: -
CDR3 protein: CASSHGKGKAQYF
CDR3 DNA: TGTGCCAGCAGTCATGGGAAGGGGAAGGCGCAGTACTTC

J gene: TRBJ2-7
V gene: TRBV18
D gene: -
clone size: -
CDR3 protein: CASSPQELGYEQYF
CDR3 DNA: TGTGCCAGCTCACCACAAGAGTTAGGGTACGAGCAGTACTTC

J gene: TRBJ2-7
V gene: TRBV7-2
D gene: TRBD1
clone size: -
CDR3 protein: CASNEPGQGYPYEQYF
CDR3 DNA: TGTGCCAGCAACGAGCCGGGACAGGGATACCCCTACGAGCAGTACTTC

J gene: TRBJ1-2
V gene: TRBV12-3/TRBV12-4
D gene: TRBD1
clone size: many
CDR3 protein: CASSPRTGEVDGYTF
CDR3 DNA: TGTGCCAGCAGTCCTAGGACAGGGGAAGTCGATGGCTACACCTTC

J gene: TRBJ2-1
V gene: TRBV5-1
D gene: TRBD2
clone size: many
CDR3 protein: CASSLTSSGLNEQFF
CDR3 DNA: TGCGCCAGCAGCTTAACGTCTAGCGGGCTAAATGAGCAGTTCTTC

J gene: TRBJ2-1
V gene: TRBV4-1
D gene: TRBD2
clone size: many
CDR3 protein: CASSQPRGGLAGRSEQFF
CDR3 DNA: TGCGCCAGCAGCCAACCCCGTGGCGGACTAGCGGGGAGGTCGGAGCAGTTCTTC

J gene: TRBJ1-2
V gene: TRBV28
D gene: -
clone size: many
CDR3 protein: CASSEPYGYTF
CDR3 DNA: TGTGCCAGCTCGGAGCCCTATGGCTACACCTTC

J gene: TRBJ1-6
V gene: TRBV4-1
D gene: -
clone size: many
CDR3 protein: CASSQDSGSPLHF
CDR3 DNA: TGCGCCAGCAGCCAAGATAGCGGGTCACCCCTCCACTTT

J gene: TRBJ2-1
V gene: TRBV30
D gene: TRBD2
clone size: -
CDR3 protein: CAWERLAGLNEQFF
CDR3 DNA: TGTGCCTGGGAACGACTAGCGGGCCTAAATGAGCAGTTCTTC

J gene: TRBJ2-7
V gene: TRBV30
D gene: -
clone size: -
CDR3 protein: CAWSRGTLHEQYF
CDR3 DNA: TGTGCCTGGAGTAGGGGGACGCTCCACGAGCAGTACTTC

J gene: TRBJ2-3
V gene: TRBV14
D gene: -
clone size: few
CDR3 protein: CASSQVTSTDTQYF
CDR3 DNA: TGTGCCAGCAGCCAAGTAACCTCCACAGATACGCAGTATTTT

J gene: TRBJ1-1
V gene: TRBV12-3/TRBV12-4
D gene: -
clone size: -
CDR3 protein: CASSPGLRNTEAFF
CDR3 DNA: TGTGCCAGCAGCCCGGGACTCCGGAACACTGAAGCTTTCTTT

J gene: TRBJ1-2
V gene: TRBV28
D gene: -
clone size: -
CDR3 protein: CASSTPVTRGSNHGYTF
CDR3 DNA: TGTGCCAGCAGCACCCCCGTTACGAGGGGGTCTAACCATGGCTACACCTTC

J gene: TRBJ2-7
V gene: TRBV29-1
D gene: TRBD2
clone size: many
CDR3 protein: CSVEDWASGWEQYF
CDR3 DNA: TGCAGCGTTGAAGATTGGGCTAGCGGGTGGGAGCAGTACTTC

J gene: TRBJ2-2
V gene: TRBV12-3/TRBV12-4
D gene: -
clone size: few
CDR3 protein: CASSLALRDAGELFF
CDR3 DNA: TGTGCCAGCAGTTTAGCGCTGAGGGACGCCGGGGAGCTGTTTTTT

J gene: TRBJ2-1
V gene: TRBV20-1
D gene: TRBD2
clone size: few
CDR3 protein: CSARSDLAGVYNEQFF
CDR3 DNA: TGCAGTGCTCGGTCGGATCTAGCGGGAGTCTACAATGAGCAGTTCTTC

J gene: TRBJ2-7
V gene: TRBV30
D gene: -
clone size: few
CDR3 protein: CAWSRYNEQYF
CDR3 DNA: TGTGCCTGGAGTAGGTACAATGAGCAGTACTTC

J gene: TRBJ1-1
V gene: TRBV5-1
D gene: -
clone size: -
CDR3 protein: CASSRESGEAFF
CDR3 DNA: TGCGCCAGCAGCCGGGAAAGCGGGGAAGCTTTCTTT

J gene: TRBJ2-1
V gene: TRBV20-1
D gene: TRBD1
clone size: many
CDR3 protein: CSAREGQGNNEQFF
CDR3 DNA: TGCAGTGCTAGAGAGGGACAGGGAAACAATGAGCAGTTCTTC

J gene: TRBJ2-1
V gene: TRBV20-1
D gene: TRBD2
clone size: few
CDR3 protein: CSARDRSPSGRTDEQFF
CDR3 DNA: TGCAGTGCTAGAGACCGGTCGCCCAGCGGGAGAACGGATGAGCAGTTCTTC

J gene: TRBJ2-2
V gene: TRBV7-9
D gene: -
clone size: -
CDR3 protein: CASSYSQGATGELFF
CDR3 DNA: TGTGCCAGCAGTTACTCACAGGGAGCAACCGGGGAGCTGTTTTTT

J gene: TRBJ1-2
V gene: TRBV3-1
D gene: -
clone size: -
CDR3 protein: CASSQEIGGRLWGYTF
CDR3 DNA: TGTGCCAGCAGCCAAGAAATTGGGGGGCGCCTTTGGGGCTACACCTTC

J gene: TRBJ2-3
V gene: TRBV7-2
D gene: -
clone size: -
CDR3 protein: CASSLWYTDTQYF
CDR3 DNA: TGTGCCAGCAGCTTATGGTACACAGATACGCAGTATTTT

J gene: TRBJ2-7
V gene: TRBV11-2
D gene: -
clone size: -
CDR3 protein: CASSRLGLALNNEQYF
CDR3 DNA: TGTGCCAGCAGCCGACTGGGGCTAGCCCTTAACAATGAGCAGTACTTC

J gene: TRBJ2-7
V gene: TRBV10-3
D gene: -
clone size: -
CDR3 protein: CAISEGSGRAYEQYF
CDR3 DNA: TGTGCCATCAGTGAGGGGTCTGGACGGGCCTACGAGCAGTACTTC

J gene: TRBJ2-1
V gene: TRBV12-3/TRBV12-4
D gene: -
clone size: -
CDR3 protein: CASSLGPQETQFF
CDR3 DNA: TGTGCCAGCAGTTTGGGGCCCCAAGAGACCCAGTTCTTC

J gene: TRBJ2-5
V gene: TRBV28
D gene: TRBD1
clone size: -
CDR3 protein: CASSYDRGKTQYF
CDR3 DNA: TGTGCCAGCAGTTACGACAGGGGGAAGACCCAGTACTTC

J gene: TRBJ1-2
V gene: TRBV18
D gene: -
clone size: few
CDR3 protein: CASSPSETSANYGYTF
CDR3 DNA: TGTGCCAGCTCACCTTCGGAGACATCAGCTAACTATGGCTACACCTTC

J gene: TRBJ2-3
V gene: TRBV6-5
D gene: -
clone size: many
CDR3 protein: CASSRTVSTDTQYF
CDR3 DNA: TGTGCCAGCAGTCGGACGGTTAGCACAGATACGCAGTATTTT

J gene: TRBJ1-1
V gene: TRBV12-3/TRBV12-4
D gene: TRBD1
clone size: -
CDR3 protein: CASSRDREVGTEAFF
CDR3 DNA: TGTGCCAGCAGTAGGGACAGGGAGGTGGGCACTGAAGCTTTCTTT